A single sample is the source of the 27 T cell receptor beta chains below, sequenced in a study of spatial heterogeneity in lung cancer. MiXCR, run by TCRdb on the 5' RACE reads, gives a single entry per CDR3 protein. The repertoire includes about 7,100 distinct CDR3 sequences, under 7.5% of them detected once, and under 8.5% sits in the top ten. Study-wide findings and caveats: One measure, the expanded intratumoral alpha and beta TCR count, tracked tumor mutation counts.

Time point of the sample: sample taken at primary tumor resection. Antigens of these TCRs are unknown. The sequencing here drew on lung tumor tissue, taken at surgery. Every receptor here comes from a male donor with early-stage non-small cell lung cancer.

By sample fraction, this clonotype is medium-sized. This chain uses TRBV5-1 with TRBJ2-7; TRBD1 matches at 7 bases. Germline V CDR1 and CDR2: SGHRS, YFSETQ. J gave up 3 bases and V 4 bases, and 10 bases lay outside the gene matches. There are 15 residues in the CDR3. CDR3 nucleotides: TGCGCCAGCAGCCCGGCGACAGGGATGAGCTACGAGCAGTACTTC. Amino acid sequence: CASSPATGMSYEQYF.

This clonotype is medium-sized in the sample. V gene TRBV5-6 combines with J gene TRBJ2-3, with a possible D match to TRBD2 (6 bases). CDR3 length: 14 amino acids. V was trimmed by 2 bases and J by 8 bases, leaving 15 bases between them. Germline loops: CDR1 SGHDT, CDR2 YYEEEE. This CDR3 reads CASSFRGGSSTQYF. The CDR3 DNA reads as TGTGCCAGCAGCTTTAGAGGAGGGAGTAGTACGCAGTATTTT.

This clonotype was seen ten or more times. The V and J genes are TRBV7-2 and TRBJ2-3; unclear D gene. The CDR3 loop spans 13 amino acids. CDR1 and CDR2 from the germline V gene are SGHTA and FQGNSA. V was clipped by 4 bases and J by 3 bases, with 8 bases between them. The chain's CDR3 is CASSSQKTDTQYF. The DNA of the CDR3 is TGTGCCAGCAGCTCTCAGAAGACAGATACGCAGTATTTT.

By its share, this clonotype is medium-sized (0.01 to 0.1%). V is TRBV28 and J is TRBJ2-1; no reliable D call. This CDR3 contains 12 residues. With 5 bases removed from V and 9 bases from J, the gap between germline ends came to 11 bases. Per germline, CDR1 MDHEN and CDR2 SYDVKM. This CDR3 reads CASSPFSGEQFF. The CDR3 region has the DNA TGTGCCAGCAGTCCCTTTTCCGGTGAGCAGTTCTTC.

This clonotype occurred many times. This chain links TRBV3-1 with TRBJ1-2; TRBD1 agrees at 8 bases. The CDR3 contains 15 residues. Germline CDR1 and CDR2: LGHDT and YNNKEL (reference sequence). The junction had 12 bases not matched to a gene; V was cut back by 5 bases and J by 7 bases. CDR3 sequence (DNA): TGTGCCAGCAGCACCTTGGTGACAGGGGTAGGTGGCTACACCTTC. Its protein is CASSTLVTGVGGYTF.

At least ten counts were recorded for this clonotype. The V gene is TRBV12-5, the J gene TRBJ2-1; a possible D gene is TRBD1 (6 bases). The CDR3 loop spans 12 amino acids. Germline lookup yields CDR1 LGHNT and CDR2 FRNRAP. The V end was cut by 1 base, the J end by 9 bases, with 7 bases between. CDR3 sequence reads: CASGLGGGEQFF. In DNA form, the CDR3 reads TGTGCTAGTGGTTTGGGAGGGGGTGAGCAGTTCTTC.

This clonotype is labeled as medium-sized (0.01 to 0.1%). In DNA, the CDR3 is TGTGCCAGCAGCCAACAAACGCGCACTGAAGCTTTCTTT. Translation gives CASSQQTRTEAFF. The genes are TRBV14 and TRBJ1-1; D ambiguous. The CDR3 is 13 amino acids. CDR1 is SGHDN and CDR2 is FVKESK in the germline V gene. Between the trimmed V and J ends, which lost 2 bases and 4 bases, there was a span of 8 bases.

A word on this clonotype: A single base separates this from a much larger clone, so it may be a read error. The chain recombines TRBV29-1 with TRBJ2-7; 8 nucleotides align to TRBD1. CDR1 and CDR2 (germline): SQVTM, ANQGSEA. This CDR3 has 12 residues. This CDR3 reads CSVGDRRDEQHF. CDR3 bases: TGCAGCGTTGGGGACAGGCGCGACGAGCAGCACTTC.

CDR3 DNA: TGCGCCAGCAGCCAAGTAGTCGGGAGGGCCATTTACAATGAGCAGTTCTTC. Its translation is CASSQVVGRAIYNEQFF. The V call is TRBV4-1, the J call TRBJ2-1, with 8 bases fitting TRBD2. Germline V lookup: CDR1 MGHRA, CDR2 YSYEKL. The CDR3 is made up of 17 amino acids. Trimming removed 1 base from V and 4 bases from J; junction bases left unmatched: 9.

This clonotype is deemed medium-sized (0.01 to 0.1%). The V call is TRBV5-4, the J call TRBJ2-7; 11 positions match TRBD2. This CDR3 is 15 amino acids long. The V and J ends lost 2 bases and 2 bases, in that order; junction bases with no gene match: 3. The V gene's germline CDR1 is SGHNT and CDR2 YYREEE (reference sequence). The CDR3 DNA sequence: TGTGCCAGCAGCTTCGGGACTAGCGGTCCCTACGAGCAGTACTTC. Translated, it gives CASSFGTSGPYEQYF.

In this sample, this clonotype is medium-sized. The V and J genes are TRBV25-1 and TRBJ1-3; the D gene is possibly TRBD1 (5 bases). The germline V gene has CDR1 MGHDK and CDR2 SYGVNS. This CDR3 has 15 residues. The CDR3 region has the DNA TGTGCTCCTCAGGAGGGGAAAGGCTCTGGAAACACCATATATTTT. This gives the protein CAPQEGKGSGNTIYF. Full variable domain (remainder filled in from reference TRBV25-1 and TRBJ1-3): EADIYQTPRYLVIGTGKKITLECSQTMGHDKMYWYQQDPGMELHLIHYSYGVNSTEKGDLSSESTVSRIRTEHFPLTLESARPSHTSQYLCAPQEGKGSGNTIYFGEGSWLTVV.

This clonotype was detected many times. The CDR3 DNA follows: TGTGCCAGTAGTTCCCCAGGACGGACGGCCTTCTACGAGCAGTACTTC. Protein product: CASSSPGRTAFYEQYF. V and J are TRBV19 and TRBJ2-7; D not resolved. This CDR3 has 16 amino acids. V gave up 5 bases and J gave up 3 bases, with 20 bases separating them. The germline V gene encodes CDR1 LNHDA and CDR2 SQIVND (reference sequence). The variable domain in full, with the rest retrieved from reference TRBV19 and TRBJ2-7, is DGGITQSPKYLFRKEGQNVTLSCEQNLNHDAMYWYRQDPGQGLRLIYYSQIVNDFQKGDIAEGYSVSREKKESFPLTVTSAQKNPTAFYLCASSSPGRTAFYEQYFGPGTRLTVT.

The V gene is TRBV7-2, the J gene TRBJ2-1; D gene unclear. The CDR3 spans 14 residues. Deletions cut 5 bases from V and 1 base from J, with 9 bases between. Germline assignment: CDR1 SGHTA and CDR2 FQGNSA. CDR3: CASSRAGSYNEQFF. The DNA for the CDR3 is TGTGCCAGCAGCCGCGCCGGGTCCTACAATGAGCAGTTCTTC. The full variable domain, rest sourced from reference TRBV7-2 and TRBJ2-1, is GAGVSQSPSNKVTEKGKDVELRCDPISGHTALYWYRQSLGQGLEFLIYFQGNSAPDKSGLPSDRFSAERTGGSVSTLTIQRTQQEDSAVYLCASSRAGSYNEQFFGPGTRLTVL.

The chain links TRBV19 to TRBJ2-1; perhaps TRBD2 as D (6 bases). CDR3 length: 13 residues. The germline V gene has CDR1 LNHDA and CDR2 SQIVND (reference sequence). Trimming shortened V by 3 bases and J by 7 bases, and 10 bases separated the two germline ends. CDR3 DNA: TGTGCCAGTAGTATCGGACTACGTAATGAGCAGTTCTTC. Translated, it gives CASSIGLRNEQFF.

By share of the sample, this clonotype is medium-sized. This chain connects TRBV7-2 to TRBJ2-1; D not resolved. V was shortened by 5 bases and J by 5 bases, with 13 bases between the two germline ends. Germline lookup yields CDR1 SGHTA and CDR2 FQGNSA. This CDR3 has 14 amino acids. The CDR3 loop is CASSRGATNNEQFF. The CDR3 coding sequence is TGTGCCAGCAGCCGCGGCGCCACGAACAATGAGCAGTTCTTC.

This clonotype was counted at least ten times. V is TRBV18 and J is TRBJ1-1; D unclear. Trimming stripped 4 bases from V and 3 bases from J, with 6 bases between. Germline V gives CDR1 KGHSH, CDR2 LQKENI. The CDR3 has 12 amino acids. CDR3 in DNA: TGTGCCAGCTCACTGACTGACACTGAAGCTTTCTTT. Encoded protein: CASSLTDTEAFF.

This clonotype has a count of ten or more. V gene TRBV7-3 combines with J gene TRBJ2-2; TRBD1 or TRBD2 may be the D gene (5 bases each). The CDR3 contains 12 residues. Trimming took 6 bases from V and 8 from J, leaving 10 bases between them. From germline, CDR1 is SGHTA and CDR2 FQGTGA. CDR3 DNA: TGTGCCAGCAGTCGAGGGGATGGGGAGCTGTTTTTT. Its translation: CASSRGDGELFF.

The chain combines TRBV27 with TRBJ2-1, with 10 bases lining up with TRBD2. The CDR3 contains 15 residues. The V gene's germline CDR1 is MNHEY and CDR2 SMNVEV (reference sequence). V shed 6 bases and J 7 bases; nucleotides not matched to a gene: 9. In DNA, the CDR3 is TGTGCCAGCAGACCAGCGGGAGGGCCGGGGAATGAGCAGTTCTTC. Protein product: CASRPAGGPGNEQFF.

This clonotype was seen ten or more times. The chain employs TRBV2 and TRBJ2-3; D perhaps matches TRBD1 (6 bases). CDR3 size: 12 residues. Per germline, CDR1 SNHLY and CDR2 FYNNEI. Trimming shortened V by 1 base and J by 11 bases, and 10 bases separated the two germline ends. CDR3 coding DNA: TGTGCCAGCAGTGAAGACAGGGAGAGGCAGTATTTT. Translated, it gives CASSEDRERQYF. Based on the CDR3 plus reference TRBV2 and TRBJ2-3, the full variable domain is EPEVTQTPSHQVTQMGQEVILRCVPISNHLYFYWYRQILGQKVEFLVSFYNNEISEKSEIFDDQFSVERPDGSNFTLKIRSTKLEDSAMYFCASSEDRERQYFGPGTRLTVL.

Details on this clonotype: A much larger clonotype is one base distant, so this may be a read error. V usage is TRBV6-5 and J usage is TRBJ1-5; possible D gene TRBD1, 5 bases. The CDR3 is 18 residues long. Germline V gives CDR1 MNHEY, CDR2 SVGAGI. Trimming removed 0 bases at V and 2 bases at J, with 17 bases between. CDR3 amino acids: CASSYSGGAISGNQPQHF. Here the CDR3 DNA reads TGTGCCAGCAGTTACTCGGGAGGGGCGATAAGCGGCAATCAGCCCCAGCATTTT.

The rearrangement joins TRBV5-1 to TRBJ1-2; unclear D gene. CDR1 is SGHRS, CDR2 YFSETQ, per germline. The CDR3 is made up of 12 amino acids. Deletions cut 0 bases from V and 6 bases from J, with 6 bases between. CDR3 sequence (DNA): TGCGCCAGCAGCTTGGACAGAGATGGCTACACCTTC. Amino acid sequence: CASSLDRDGYTF.

This clonotype was observed a handful of times. This chain's CDR3 is CASSFNSGNTIYF. The CDR3 nucleotides read TGTGCCAGCAGCTTTAACTCTGGAAACACCATATATTTT. The V gene is TRBV7-2, the J gene TRBJ1-3; D is ambiguous. With 3 bases removed from V and 0 bases from J, the gap between germline ends came to 3 bases. The V gene's germline CDR1 is SGHTA and CDR2 FQGNSA. The CDR3 is 13 residues long.

This clonotype was observed many times. J is TRBJ1-2 and V is TRBV28, with D maybe TRBD1 (6 bases). CDR1 is MDHEN, CDR2 SYDVKM, per germline. Trimming took 3 bases from V and 2 from J, leaving 13 bases between them. This CDR3 spans 15 amino acids. This CDR3 reads CASSFGGAENYGYTF. CDR3 in DNA: TGTGCCAGCAGTTTTGGGGGGGCCGAGAACTATGGCTACACCTTC.

Relative to its sample, this clonotype is medium-sized. The chain uses TRBV11-2 and TRBJ2-7; 9 positions match TRBD1. The CDR3 sequence is 15 residues long. The germline gives CDR1 SGHAT, CDR2 FQNNGV. V lost 5 bases, J lost 4 bases, and 9 bases stayed unmatched. Here the CDR3 reads CASSTHRGTGYEQYF. The CDR3 nucleotides read TGTGCCAGCAGCACCCACAGAGGGACAGGGTACGAGCAGTACTTC.

In this sample, this clonotype turned up many times. The chain uses TRBV12-3 or TRBV12-4 and TRBJ2-6; possibly TRBD1 or TRBD2 for D (5 bases each). Trimming removed 7 bases at V and 0 bases at J, with 16 bases between. This CDR3 comprises 17 residues. CDR3 coding DNA: TGTGCCAGCACCCGGGACGAAGGAGTCTCTGGGGCCAACGTCCTGACTTTC. Amino acids: CASTRDEGVSGANVLTF.

At least ten counts were recorded for this clonotype. The chain is built from TRBV5-6 and TRBJ2-2, with a tentative D call TRBD2 (5 bases). Germline-derived CDR1 and CDR2 are SGHDT and YYEEEE. The CDR3 contains 15 residues. Trimming stripped 1 base from V and 3 bases from J, with 10 bases between. The CDR3 bases are TGTGCCAGCAGCTTGCGAAGAGGGTACACCGGGGAGCTGTTTTTT. Its translation is CASSLRRGYTGELFF.

This clonotype was detected many times. This chain connects TRBV5-6 to TRBJ2-3; TRBD1 matches at 8 bases. The ends lost 3 bases at V and 4 bases at J; junction bases unmatched: 1. The CDR3 runs to 13 residues. CDR1 and CDR2 from the germline V gene are SGHDT and YYEEEE. The CDR3 region is CASSSGGPDTQYF. Here the CDR3 DNA reads TGTGCCAGCAGCTCAGGGGGCCCAGATACGCAGTATTTT.